These 17 T cell receptor beta chains share one sample of origin, sequenced in a study of tumor-infiltrating lymphocytes in localized non-small cell lung cancer. Sequencing used immunoSEQ multiplex PCR; TCRdb keeps in-frame clones, though not all of them. The table has 10,000 to 12,000 clones, approximately 86% seen once. What was sequenced was uninvolved lung tissue not adjacent to the tumor. These receptors were taken from a human donor with non-small cell lung cancer.

The rearrangement joins TRBV7-9 to TRBJ2-1; D may match TRBD1 or TRBD2 (5 bases each). The CDR3 loop spans 14 amino acids. Germline V gene lookup returns CDR1 SEHNR and CDR2 FQNEAQ (reference sequence). V lost 5 bases to trimming and J lost 9 bases, with 17 bases between them. The CDR3 DNA is TGTGCCAGCAGCCCTCGGGGACCCTCTTTTGAGCAGTTCTTC. This codes for CASSPRGPSFEQFF.

The gene calls are TRBV6-1 and TRBJ1-6; no reliable D call. The CDR3 loop spans 15 amino acids. Looked up from germline, CDR1 is MNHNS and CDR2 is SASEGT. With 7 bases removed from V and 5 bases from J, the gap between germline ends came to 15 bases. Written as DNA, the CDR3 is TGTGCCAGCAATACCTTGACGGCGAATAATTCACCCCTCCACTTT. This codes for CASNTLTANNSPLHF.

The gene calls are TRBV30 and TRBJ1-1; a weak D match, TRBD1 (6 bases). The CDR3 loop spans 13 amino acids. In germline, CDR1 is GTSNPN, CDR2 SVGIG (reference sequence). V was trimmed by 5 bases and J by 1 base, leaving 11 bases between them. CDR3 region: CAWEGHPNTEAFF. CDR3 nucleotides: TGTGCCTGGGAGGGACATCCGAACACTGAAGCTTTCTTT.

The CDR3 reads CASSPDTYEQYF. The CDR3 DNA sequence: TGTGCCAGCAGTCCGGATACCTACGAGCAGTACTTC. V and J are TRBV2 and TRBJ2-7; D remains ambiguous. Trimming cost V 5 bases and J 2 bases, with 7 bases left between them. CDR3 length equals 12 residues. In germline, CDR1 is SNHLY, CDR2 FYNNEI.

The V call is TRBV6-1, the J call TRBJ1-6, with D possibly being TRBD1 (6 bases). CDR1 and CDR2 from the germline V gene are MNHNS and SASEGT. This CDR3 is built from 17 residues. Trimming shortened V by 2 bases and J by 4 bases, and 15 bases separated the two germline ends. CDR3 in amino acids: CASSESGGPFYNSPLHF. CDR3 DNA: TGTGCCAGCAGTGAAAGCGGGGGCCCTTTTTATAATTCACCCCTCCACTTT.

V is TRBV4-1 and J is TRBJ1-2, with 8 bases fitting TRBD1. CDR3 length: 14 residues. Germline lookup yields CDR1 MGHRA and CDR2 YSYEKL. After removal of 3 bases from V and 4 bases from J, the junction contained 4 bases not matched to a gene. The CDR3 sequence: CASSHRTGTYGYTF. The CDR3 DNA is TGCGCCAGCAGCCACAGGACAGGGACCTATGGCTACACCTTC.

In this sample, this clone turned up once. The chain is built from TRBV5-6 and TRBJ2-5, with 8 nucleotides matching TRBD2. V was clipped by 2 bases and J by 6 bases; unmatched bases: 6. Germline V gene lookup returns CDR1 SGHDT and CDR2 YYEEEE. This CDR3 is built from 14 residues. Here the CDR3 reads CASSLSGGRKTQYF. The CDR3 coding sequence is TGTGCCAGCAGCTTATCGGGGGGGCGAAAGACCCAGTACTTC. The whole variable domain, remainder taken from reference TRBV5-6 and TRBJ2-5, is DAGVTQSPTHLIKTRGQQVTLRCSPKSGHDTVSWYQQALGQGPQFIFQYYEEEERQRGNFPDRFSGHQFPNYSSELNVNALLLGDSALYLCASSLSGGRKTQYFGPGTRLLVL.

This chain uses TRBV5-1 with TRBJ2-5; 11 positions agree with TRBD2. This CDR3 has 16 residues. V gave up 0 bases and J gave up 5 bases; unmatched junction bases: 6. CDR1 is SGHRS and CDR2 is YFSETQ in the germline V gene. The CDR3 loop reads CASSLALLAGAETQYF. The CDR3 DNA follows: TGCGCCAGCAGCTTGGCCCTACTAGCGGGGGCGGAGACCCAGTACTTC.

The V and J genes are TRBV11-2 and TRBJ1-2, with unresolved D. V gave up 5 bases and J gave up 4 bases, with 14 bases separating them. This CDR3 spans 14 amino acids. Germline CDR1 is SGHAT and CDR2 is FQNNGV. CDR3 amino acids: CASSDGPFSYGYTF. In nucleotides, the CDR3 is TGTGCCAGCAGCGACGGACCATTTTCCTATGGCTACACCTTC.

The CDR3 DNA reads as TGTGCCAGCAGCTTGGAGGCCATCTACAATGAGCAGTTCTTC. Translation: CASSLEAIYNEQFF. V and J are TRBV7-2 and TRBJ2-1; maybe TRBD2 (5 bases). CDR3 size: 14 residues. The germline V and J ends were trimmed by 3 bases and 3 bases, with 9 bases remaining between them. Per germline, CDR1 SGHTA and CDR2 FQGNSA.

J is TRBJ1-2 and V is TRBV9, with unresolved D. V lost 4 bases and J lost 4, with 17 bases in between. This CDR3 has 15 residues. The germline gives CDR1 SGDLS, CDR2 YYNGEE. CDR3 in amino acids: CASSPGNLPLYGYTF. The CDR3 DNA reads as TGTGCCAGCAGCCCAGGCAACCTCCCTCTCTATGGCTACACCTTC.

The rearrangement joins TRBV5-4 to TRBJ1-1, with D maybe TRBD1 (5 bases). In germline, CDR1 is SGHNT, CDR2 YYREEE (reference sequence). Trimming took 4 bases from V and 1 from J, leaving 20 bases between them. The CDR3 is 17 amino acids. Here the CDR3 DNA reads TGTGCCAGCAGCCGTCTCGGGACCTCTCGGGAGAACACTGAAGCTTTCTTT. It is translated as CASSRLGTSRENTEAFF.

This rearrangement joins TRBV7-2 to TRBJ1-6, with D hard to call. The ends were cut back, 1 base at V and 6 bases at J, with 7 bases in the middle. The germline V gene has CDR1 SGHTA and CDR2 FQGNSA. There are 14 residues in the CDR3. The CDR3 loop reads CASSLEAFNSPLHF. The CDR3 DNA reads as TGTGCCAGCAGCTTAGAGGCGTTTAATTCACCCCTCCACTTT.

This chain uses TRBV6-6 with TRBJ2-2; D may be TRBD1 (5 bases). Trimming cost V 6 bases and J 3 bases, with 8 bases left between them. CDR3 length: 13 amino acids. CDR1 is MNHNY and CDR2 is SVGAGI in the germline V gene (reference sequence). The CDR3 DNA sequence: TGTGCCAGCAGGAAGACAGACACCGGGGAGCTGTTTTTT. This codes for CASRKTDTGELFF.

The rearrangement links TRBV4-3 to TRBJ2-7, with 8 bases that match TRBD1. Germline V CDR1 and CDR2: LGHNA, YSLEER. Trimming at V came to 4 bases and at J to 5 bases, leaving 13 bases not matched to a gene. The CDR3 loop spans 16 amino acids. CDR3 residues: CASSRELRTGIHEQYF. In nucleotides, the CDR3 is TGCGCCAGCAGCCGAGAACTCCGGACAGGGATCCACGAGCAGTACTTC.

The chain uses TRBV5-1 and TRBJ1-1; possibly TRBD1 for D (6 bases). Trimming removed 0 bases from V and 4 bases from J, with 13 bases in between. CDR1 is SGHRS and CDR2 is YFSETQ in the germline V gene. The CDR3 sequence is 15 residues long. The chain's CDR3 is CASSLDTGKGTEAFF. CDR3 DNA: TGCGCCAGCAGCTTGGATACAGGGAAGGGCACTGAAGCTTTCTTT.

By share, this clone ranks as medium-sized. V gene TRBV5-1 combines with J gene TRBJ1-1; weak D call: TRBD1 (6 bases). Germline V gene lookup returns CDR1 SGHRS and CDR2 YFSETQ. Trimming took off 3 bases at V and 4 bases at J, with 7 bases between the two ends. This CDR3 is 12 amino acids long. CDR3: CASSSGATEAFF. As DNA, the CDR3 is TGCGCCAGCAGCTCGGGGGCCACTGAAGCTTTCTTT.